This entry is about one T cell receptor beta chain. The V gene lost 3 bases and the J gene lost 9 bases, with 15 bases spanning the gap. The CDR3 spans 14 residues. The germline gives CDR1 LGHDT, CDR2 YNNKEL (reference sequence). Authors' data handling: Estimated nucleated cell counts came from reference gene primer amplification. The repertoire was sequenced with immunoSEQ multiplex PCR; TCRdb's copy has only in-frame clones and lacks some. D and trimming were read from the DNA, whereas the V and J calls and clone size are those reported in that table. The sample includes roughly 30,000 clones, about 90% of them seen just once. The sample belongs to a study of blood T cell repertoires in COVID-19.

The clonotype comes from a human donor in a cohort sampled during active COVID-19. Sequenced: peripheral blood. The rearrangement joins TRBV3-1 (or the pseudogene TRBV3-2) to TRBJ1-5; D gene ambiguous. CDR3 in DNA: TGTGCCAGCAGCCAGGAGGTCGGCCTCTTGCCCCAGCATTTT. Translated: CASSQEVGLLPQHF.